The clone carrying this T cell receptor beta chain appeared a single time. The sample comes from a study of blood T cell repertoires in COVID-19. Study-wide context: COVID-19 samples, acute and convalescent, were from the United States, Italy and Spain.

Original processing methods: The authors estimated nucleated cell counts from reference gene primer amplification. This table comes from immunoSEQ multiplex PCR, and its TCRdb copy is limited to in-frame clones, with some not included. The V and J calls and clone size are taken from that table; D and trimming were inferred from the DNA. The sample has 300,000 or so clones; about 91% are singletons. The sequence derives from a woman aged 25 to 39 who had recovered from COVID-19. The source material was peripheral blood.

CDR3 protein: CASSSYSLAGGGEQYF. The CDR3 coding sequence is TGTGCCAGCAGTTCATACTCCCTAGCGGGGGGGGGCGAGCAGTACTTC. The chain uses TRBV28 and TRBJ2-7; 12 bases are shared with TRBD2. Looked up from germline, CDR1 is MDHEN and CDR2 is SYDVKM. The CDR3 length is 16 residues. V lost 4 bases and J lost 6; bases outside the gene matches: 10.